This paragraph reports one T cell receptor (beta chain). Its target is not known. The data were obtained in a study of shared clonotypes between healthy human individuals. Regarding the study as a whole: The small donor group covered limited genetic and exposure diversity. Sampling was confined to blood; repertoires within tissues likely differ.

Each replicate PCR on the sorted subsets used roughly 210 ng DNA (around 31,000 T cell genomes). TCRdb's table, derived via immunoSEQ multiplex PCR, lists solely in-frame clones and lacks some. The sample contains over 850,000 clones, around three quarters of which appear only once. This CDR3 has 13 residues. V was trimmed by 6 bases and J by 5 bases, leaving 14 bases between them. CDR1 and CDR2 (germline): ENHRY, SYGVKD. This receptor was taken from a man between 18 and 29 years old in good health. Some clones in this sample may be carry-over from other donors' samples. The V gene is TRBV10-3, the J gene TRBJ2-7, with D possibly matching TRBD1 (7 bases). The sample consisted of memory CD4+ T cells from PBMCs. Documented subset: CD45RA-negative fraction. CDR3 sequence (DNA): TGTGCCATCAGGGGGGGCCAGGGGGACGAGCAGTACTTC. Residues: CAIRGGQGDEQYF.